The following is a T cell receptor beta chain sequence with its context. The antigen is undetermined. One junction end does not reproduce the germline sequence, and a read error may be involved. This record belongs to a study of tumor-infiltrating lymphocytes in primary liver carcinoma. Turning to the study itself: Subjects consisted of male and female patients aged 30 to 69 years. Samples yielded about 3.5 to 7.5 million productive TCRbeta reads, similar across tissue types. Notes on the study in general: Overlap between tumor regions exceeded overlap of tumor with adjacent tissue or blood.

From roughly 0.55 ug of total RNA, TCR beta-specific cDNA was reverse-transcribed using a constant-region primer. Employing slightly modified ARM-PCR, three nested multiplex PCR rounds were run, and these gave rise to the TCR beta libraries. Rounds one and two of PCR, each of around 11 cycles, were primed with TRBV1-TRBV30 forward primers and a C-beta reverse primer. A single record per CDR3 protein comes from TCRdb applying MiXCR to the multiplex PCR reads. The sample lists 310,000 or so distinct CDR3 sequences, nearly 60% occurring once. The CDR3 totals 14 residues. Germline CDR1 reads SGHAT; CDR2 reads FQNNGV. Blood RNA originated from unsorted whole blood, with germline DNA additionally extracted. Patients showed chronic HBV infection and an absence of prior treatment.

Sequencing was carried out using peripheral blood. The chain has TRBV11-2 and TRBJ2-3; no reliable D call. The source of this sequence is a woman between 25 and 40 years old with primary liver carcinoma and hepatitis B virus infection. In nucleotides, the CDR3 is TGTGCCGGCAGCCTGAAAGTTAGCACAGATACGCAGTATTTT. This codes for CAGSLKVSTDTQYF.